Shown below are 22 T cell receptor beta chains from a single sample sequenced in a study of T cell repertoires in cytomegalovirus infection (dated by TCRdb to about 2019). The treatment or condition label corresponds to: in vitro stimulation with specific CMV peptide epitopes to enrich CMV-specific T cells. TCRdb shows the sequencer as Illumina HiSeq 1500. Using fastp trimming at Q25 and MiXCR clonotype assembly, TCRdb reanalyzed the public sequencing data and kept in-frame beta chains. Each entry is one CDR3 protein sequence, shown with its most common DNA and genes. The table for this sample lists roughly 730,000 distinct CDR3 sequences; around 35% of them were counted only once. About 20% of the sample is taken by the ten largest. No antigens are known for them. Sequences were derived from cultured PBMCs, sampled from culture after CMV antigen stimulation. These receptors were collected from a human donor in good health (CMV status not recorded). Some clones in this sample may be carry-over from other donors' samples.

This rearrangement joins TRBV5-1 to TRBJ2-5; D may be TRBD1 (6 bases). The germline V gene has CDR1 SGHRS and CDR2 YFSETQ. Trimming took 3 bases from V and 5 from J, leaving 17 bases between them. The CDR3 is made up of 15 amino acids. As DNA, the CDR3 is TGCGCCAGCAGCTCGCTACAGGGTAGGAGGGAGACCCAGTACTTC. It yields the protein CASSSLQGRRETQYF.

This clonotype was detected a few times. The chain has TRBV7-6 and TRBJ2-1; a possible D gene is TRBD2 (6 bases). The CDR3 runs to 13 residues. Between the trimmed V and J ends, which lost 5 bases and 7 bases, there was a span of 12 bases. CDR1 is SGHVS and CDR2 is FNYEAQ in the germline V gene. CDR3 bases: TGTGCCAGCAGCAGTGGACGGGGGAATGAGCAGTTCTTC. Residues: CASSSGRGNEQFF.

The V gene is TRBV4-2, the J gene TRBJ1-5; D gene ambiguous. The length of the CDR3 is 15 residues. Between the trimmed V and J ends, which lost 0 bases and 4 bases, there was a span of 10 bases. Germline V lookup: CDR1 LGHNA, CDR2 YNFKEQ. The CDR3 DNA reads as TGTGCCAGCAGCCAAGATCCTGCTGGGAATCAGCCCCAGCATTTT. It yields the protein CASSQDPAGNQPQHF.

The chain combines TRBV2 with TRBJ2-1; maybe TRBD2 (6 bases). CDR1 and CDR2 from the germline V gene are SNHLY and FYNNEI. V was shortened by 4 bases and J by 9 bases, with 10 bases between the two germline ends. CDR3 length: 12 residues. This CDR3 is CASSGVGGEQFF. CDR3 nucleotide sequence: TGTGCCAGCAGTGGCGTCGGGGGTGAGCAGTTCTTC.

The chain joins TRBV18 to TRBJ2-7, with a possible D match to TRBD2 (6 bases). The germline V gene encodes CDR1 KGHSH and CDR2 LQKENI. The CDR3 runs 17 residues. Trimming cost V 2 bases and J 2 bases, with 19 bases left between them. CDR3 residues: CASSPEGFREYPYEQYF. CDR3 coding DNA: TGTGCCAGCTCACCAGAGGGGTTCCGGGAGTATCCCTACGAGCAGTACTTC.

The V call is TRBV6-1, the J call TRBJ2-1; tentative D call: TRBD2 (5 bases). Looked up from germline, CDR1 is MNHNS and CDR2 is SASEGT. The CDR3 is 14 amino acids. V lost 1 base and J lost 12, with 16 bases in between. This CDR3 reads CASSEVEGTTGQFF. CDR3 in DNA: TGTGCCAGCAGTGAAGTAGAGGGAACTACGGGGCAGTTCTTC.

This clonotype was seen more than once but under ten times. The genes are TRBV2 and TRBJ1-4, with no clear D. Trimming took off 7 bases at V and 8 bases at J, with 5 bases between the two ends. There are 10 residues in the CDR3. Germline V gene sequence: CDR1 SNHLY, CDR2 FYNNEI. Here the CDR3 DNA reads TGTGCCAGCATGAGGGAAAAACTGTTTTTT. Protein product: CASMREKLFF.

The chain carries TRBV7-9 and TRBJ2-1; 11 bases align to TRBD2. Per germline, CDR1 SEHNR and CDR2 FQNEAQ (reference sequence). Trimming cost V 5 bases and J 9 bases; bases outside gene matches: 9. The CDR3 is made up of 15 amino acids. The CDR3 is CASSRISGGAGEQFF. DNA of the CDR3: TGTGCCAGCAGCCGTATTAGCGGGGGGGCCGGTGAGCAGTTCTTC.

This clonotype was detected only a few times. The chain carries TRBV6-2 or TRBV6-3 and TRBJ2-7, with D perhaps matching TRBD1 or TRBD2 (5 bases each). The V gene's germline CDR1 is MNHEY and CDR2 SVGEGT. V was shortened by 7 bases and J by 3 bases, with 10 bases between the two germline ends. The CDR3 spans 12 residues. The CDR3: CASKGPSYEQYF. The DNA of the CDR3 is TGTGCCAGCAAGGGACCCAGCTACGAGCAGTACTTC.

This clonotype was seen a handful of times. The genes are TRBV27 and TRBJ1-3, with D tentatively TRBD1 (5 bases). The CDR3 extends over 14 amino acids. Per germline, CDR1 MNHEY and CDR2 SMNVEV (reference sequence). V dropped 6 bases and J dropped 4 bases, with 13 bases sitting between them. CDR3 DNA sequence: TGTGCCAGCAGCCGATGGGGACGAGGAAACACCATATATTTT. It translates to CASSRWGRGNTIYF.

V is TRBV20-1 and J is TRBJ2-2, with D tentatively TRBD1 (6 bases). Germline CDR1 and CDR2: DFQATT and SNEGSKA (reference sequence). Trimming took 5 bases from V and 6 from J, leaving 13 bases between them. CDR3 length: 13 residues. Here the CDR3 DNA reads TGCAGTGCTTCTACAGGGCCGGCCGGGGAGCTGTTTTTT. Its protein is CSASTGPAGELFF.

This clonotype was observed a handful of times. The rearrangement uses TRBV7-2 and TRBJ2-7, with TRBD2 matching over 12 bases. V gave up 5 bases and J gave up 3 bases; unmatched junction bases: 5. The CDR3 length is 15 residues. Germline assignment: CDR1 SGHTA and CDR2 FQGNSA. The CDR3 DNA follows: TGTGCCAGCAGCACCACTAGCGGGAGGTACTACGAGCAGTACTTC. It translates to CASSTTSGRYYEQYF. Looking up the rest from reference TRBV7-2 and TRBJ2-7 gives the full variable domain: GAGVSQSPSNKVTEKGKDVELRCDPISGHTALYWYRQSLGQGLEFLIYFQGNSAPDKSGLPSDRFSAERTGGSVSTLTIQRTQQEDSAVYLCASSTTSGRYYEQYFGPGTRLTVT.

This clonotype was seen a single time. This chain connects TRBV7-9 to TRBJ1-2; D not resolved. CDR3 size: 14 residues. Deletions cut 5 bases from V and 3 bases from J, with 13 bases between. Germline loops: CDR1 SEHNR, CDR2 FQNEAQ (reference sequence). CDR3 amino acids: CASSGAPDDYGYTF. CDR3 coding DNA: TGTGCCAGCAGCGGAGCCCCGGACGACTATGGCTACACCTTC.

This clonotype was observed a few times. The genes are TRBV24-1 and TRBJ2-1, with a tentative D call TRBD2 (6 bases). This CDR3 comprises 15 residues. CDR1 and CDR2 from the germline V gene are KGHDR and SFDVKD. The V and J ends lost 1 base and 8 bases respectively, with 14 bases between them. CDR3 in amino acids: CATSDLRAGRDEQFF. In DNA, the CDR3 is TGTGCCACCAGTGATTTAAGGGCGGGGCGGGATGAGCAGTTCTTC.

Worth noting for this clonotype: It is likely a read error, because the conserved phenylalanine at the end of the CDR3 is missing. This chain links TRBV7-2 with TRBJ1-2; 9 positions match TRBD1. With V trimmed by 4 bases and J by 4 bases, 7 bases remained unmatched. Germline lookup yields CDR1 SGHTA and CDR2 FQGNSA. The CDR3 covers 15 residues. The CDR3 sequence is CASSSRTGVPYGYTI. DNA of the CDR3: TGTGCCAGCAGCTCACGGACAGGGGTCCCCTATGGCTACACCATC.

This clonotype was seen a handful of times. The chain carries TRBV18 and TRBJ2-3, with D hard to call. CDR3 length: 14 amino acids. Germline V lookup: CDR1 KGHSH, CDR2 LQKENI. Trimming pared 3 bases from V and 4 bases from J, leaving 11 bases between. The chain's CDR3 is CASSPPAGSDTQYF. CDR3 in DNA: TGTGCCAGCTCACCCCCCGCAGGCTCAGATACGCAGTATTTT. The complete variable domain, with remaining parts taken from reference TRBV18 and TRBJ2-3, reads NAGVMQNPRHLVRRRGQEARLRCSPMKGHSHVYWYRQLPEEGLKFMVYLQKENIIDESGMPKERFSAEFPKEGPSILRIQQVVRGDSAAYFCASSPPAGSDTQYFGPGTRLTVL.

V gene TRBV20-1 combines with J gene TRBJ2-1; 9 positions match TRBD2. The CDR3 loop spans 16 amino acids. The trim removed 0 bases at V and 6 bases at J, leaving 9 bases unmatched. Germline values: CDR1 DFQATT, CDR2 SNEGSKA (reference sequence). The CDR3 protein is CSARDRRAGGFNEQFF. DNA for the CDR3: TGCAGTGCTAGAGATCGGCGAGCGGGGGGTTTCAATGAGCAGTTCTTC.

The chain carries TRBV5-4 and TRBJ2-5; 8 nucleotides align to TRBD2. This CDR3 comprises 14 residues. V dropped 4 bases and J dropped 2; count of bases not matched to a gene: 4. Germline V gene lookup returns CDR1 SGHNT and CDR2 YYREEE (reference sequence). CDR3: CASSRGGRQETQYF. The DNA of the CDR3 is TGTGCCAGCAGCCGGGGCGGGAGGCAAGAGACCCAGTACTTC.

The sample holds a few counts of this clonotype. The V call is TRBV6-5, the J call TRBJ1-2; tentatively, D is TRBD1 (5 bases). CDR3 size: 15 residues. V lost 2 bases to trimming and J lost 7 bases, with 17 bases between them. CDR1 and CDR2 (germline): MNHEY, SVGAGI. The CDR3 DNA reads TGTGCCAGCAGTTACGGGCAGGGCTATATACGTGGCTACACCTTC. Translated: CASSYGQGYIRGYTF.

This clonotype showed up just a few times. The chain employs TRBV11-2 and TRBJ2-7, with 9 bases that match TRBD2. CDR1 is SGHAT and CDR2 is FQNNGV in the germline V gene. This CDR3 contains 16 residues. J lost 4 bases, V lost 3 bases, and 10 bases had no gene match. The CDR3 DNA reads TGTGCCAGCAGCTTCGTCTTAGCGGGAGAGGAATACGAGCAGTACTTC. Translated, it gives CASSFVLAGEEYEQYF.

The V and J genes are TRBV19 and TRBJ2-3; 9 nucleotides align to TRBD2. Per germline, CDR1 LNHDA and CDR2 SQIVND (reference sequence). The CDR3 is made up of 14 amino acids. Trimming at V came to 6 bases and at J to 6 bases, leaving 7 bases not matched to a gene. The DNA for the CDR3 is TGTGCCAGTAGCAGCGCGGGAGGGGACGATACGCAGTATTTT. This sequence encodes CASSSAGGDDTQYF.

This clonotype turned up a few times. This sequence joins TRBV4-2 and TRBJ1-3; D may be TRBD1 (5 bases). Deletions cut 3 bases from V and 8 bases from J, with 17 bases between. Germline V gene data show CDR1 as LGHNA and CDR2 as YNFKEQ. CDR3 length: 15 residues. The CDR3 loop reads CASSQPGGLGHTIYF. CDR3 nucleotide sequence: TGTGCCAGCAGCCAGCCGGGCGGGTTGGGACACACCATATATTTT.